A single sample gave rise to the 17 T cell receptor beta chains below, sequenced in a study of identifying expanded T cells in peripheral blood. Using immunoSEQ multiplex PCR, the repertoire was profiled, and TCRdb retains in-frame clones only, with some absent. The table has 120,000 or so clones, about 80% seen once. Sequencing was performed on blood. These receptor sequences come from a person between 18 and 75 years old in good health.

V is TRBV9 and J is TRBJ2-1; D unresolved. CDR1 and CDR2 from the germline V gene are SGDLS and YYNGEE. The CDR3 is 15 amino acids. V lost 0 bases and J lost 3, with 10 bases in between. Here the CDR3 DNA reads TGTGCCAGCAGCGTAGGAGCTTCGGTCTACAATGAGCAGTTCTTC. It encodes CASSVGASVYNEQFF.

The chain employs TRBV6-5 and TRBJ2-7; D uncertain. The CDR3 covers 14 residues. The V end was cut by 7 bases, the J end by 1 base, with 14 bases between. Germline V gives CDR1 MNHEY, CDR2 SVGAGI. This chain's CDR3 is CASNPGLNSYEQYF. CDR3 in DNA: TGTGCCAGCAACCCGGGCTTAAATTCCTACGAGCAGTACTTC.

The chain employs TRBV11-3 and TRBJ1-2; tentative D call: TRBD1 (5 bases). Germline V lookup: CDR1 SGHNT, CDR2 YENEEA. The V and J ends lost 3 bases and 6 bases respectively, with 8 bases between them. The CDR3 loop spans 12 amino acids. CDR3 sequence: CASSLQGDGYTF. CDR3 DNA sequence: TGTGCCAGCAGCTTGCAGGGCGATGGCTACACCTTC.

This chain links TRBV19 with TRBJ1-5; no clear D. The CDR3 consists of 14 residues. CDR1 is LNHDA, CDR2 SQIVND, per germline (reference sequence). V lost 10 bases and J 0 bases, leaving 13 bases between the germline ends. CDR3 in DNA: TGTGCCACCACCCCCTCCTATAGCAATCAGCCCCAGCATTTT. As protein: CATTPSYSNQPQHF. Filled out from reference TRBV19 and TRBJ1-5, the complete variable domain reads DGGITQSPKYLFRKEGQNVTLSCEQNLNHDAMYWYRQDPGQGLRLIYYSQIVNDFQKGDIAEGYSVSREKKESFPLTVTSAQKNPTAFYLCATTPSYSNQPQHFGDGTRLSIL.

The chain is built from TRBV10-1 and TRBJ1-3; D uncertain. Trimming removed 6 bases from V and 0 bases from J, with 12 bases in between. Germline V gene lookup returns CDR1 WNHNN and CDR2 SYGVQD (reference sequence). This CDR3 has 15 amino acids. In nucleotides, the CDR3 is TGCGCCAGCAGCGACGGAACGTACTCTGGAAACACCATATATTTT. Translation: CASSDGTYSGNTIYF.

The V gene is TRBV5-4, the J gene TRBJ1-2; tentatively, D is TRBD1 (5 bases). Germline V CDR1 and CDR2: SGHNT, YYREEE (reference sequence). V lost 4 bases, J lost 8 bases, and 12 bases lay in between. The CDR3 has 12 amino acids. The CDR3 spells CASSGEGRGYTF. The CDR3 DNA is TGTGCCAGCAGCGGAGAGGGGAGGGGCTACACCTTC.

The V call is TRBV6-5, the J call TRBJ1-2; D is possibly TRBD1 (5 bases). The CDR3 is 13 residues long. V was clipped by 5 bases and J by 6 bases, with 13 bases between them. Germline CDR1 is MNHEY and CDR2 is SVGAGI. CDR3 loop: CASSRYQGDGYTF. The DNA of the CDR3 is TGTGCCAGCAGTCGCTACCAGGGAGATGGCTACACCTTC.

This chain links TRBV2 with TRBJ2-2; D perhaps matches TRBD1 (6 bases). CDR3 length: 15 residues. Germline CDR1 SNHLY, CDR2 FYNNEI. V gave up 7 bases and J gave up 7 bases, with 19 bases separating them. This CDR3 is CASNHGQSPFGELFF. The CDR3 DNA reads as TGTGCCAGCAACCACGGACAGAGTCCCTTCGGGGAGCTGTTTTTT.

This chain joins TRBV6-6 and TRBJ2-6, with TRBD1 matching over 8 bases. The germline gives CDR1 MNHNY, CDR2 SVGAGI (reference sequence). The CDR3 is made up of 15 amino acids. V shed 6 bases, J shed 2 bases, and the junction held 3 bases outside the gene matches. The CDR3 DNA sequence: TGTGCCAGCAGCCTGACAGGGGCTGGGGCCAACGTCCTGACTTTC. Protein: CASSLTGAGANVLTF.

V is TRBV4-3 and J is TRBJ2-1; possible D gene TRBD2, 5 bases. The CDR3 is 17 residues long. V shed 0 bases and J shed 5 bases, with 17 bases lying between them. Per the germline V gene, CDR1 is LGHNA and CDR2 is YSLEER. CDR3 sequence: CASSQDSLAGPNNEQFF. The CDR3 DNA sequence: TGCGCCAGCAGCCAAGATTCCTTGGCGGGTCCTAACAATGAGCAGTTCTTC.

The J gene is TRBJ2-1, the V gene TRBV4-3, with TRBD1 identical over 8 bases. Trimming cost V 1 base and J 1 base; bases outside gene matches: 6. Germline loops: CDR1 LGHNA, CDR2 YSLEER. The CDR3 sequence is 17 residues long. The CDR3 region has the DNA TGCGCCAGCAGCCAAGGGACCGGGACAGGTTCCTACAATGAGCAGTTCTTC. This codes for CASSQGTGTGSYNEQFF.

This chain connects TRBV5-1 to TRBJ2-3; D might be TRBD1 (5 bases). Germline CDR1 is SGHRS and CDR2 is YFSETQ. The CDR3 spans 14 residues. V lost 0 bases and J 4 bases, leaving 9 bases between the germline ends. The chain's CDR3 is CASSLGGRADTQYF. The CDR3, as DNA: TGCGCCAGCAGCTTGGGGGGCCGTGCAGATACGCAGTATTTT.

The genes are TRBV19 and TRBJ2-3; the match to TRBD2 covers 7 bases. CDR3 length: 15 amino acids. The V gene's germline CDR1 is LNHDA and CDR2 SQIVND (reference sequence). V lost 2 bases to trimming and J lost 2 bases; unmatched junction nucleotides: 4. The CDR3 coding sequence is TGTGCCAGTAGTATAATCGGGGGGTCCACAGATACGCAGTATTTT. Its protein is CASSIIGGSTDTQYF.

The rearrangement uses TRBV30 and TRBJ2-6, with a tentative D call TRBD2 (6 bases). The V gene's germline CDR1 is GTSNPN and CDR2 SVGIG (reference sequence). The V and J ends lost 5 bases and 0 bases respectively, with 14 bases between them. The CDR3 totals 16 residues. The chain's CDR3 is CAWYTGLISGANVLTF. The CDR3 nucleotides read TGTGCCTGGTATACGGGACTCATCTCTGGGGCCAACGTCCTGACTTTC.

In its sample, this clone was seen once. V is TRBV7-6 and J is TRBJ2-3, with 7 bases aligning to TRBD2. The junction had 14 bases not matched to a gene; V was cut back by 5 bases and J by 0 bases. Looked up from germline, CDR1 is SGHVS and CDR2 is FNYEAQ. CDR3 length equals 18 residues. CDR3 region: CASSPSTAGYPSTDTQYF. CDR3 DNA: TGTGCCAGCAGCCCAAGTACAGCGGGGTACCCTAGCACAGATACGCAGTATTTT.

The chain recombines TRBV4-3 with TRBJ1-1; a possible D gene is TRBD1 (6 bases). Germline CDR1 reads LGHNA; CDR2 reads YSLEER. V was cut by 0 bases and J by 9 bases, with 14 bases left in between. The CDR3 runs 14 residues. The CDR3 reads CASSQEWGANQAFF. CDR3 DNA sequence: TGCGCCAGCAGCCAAGAGTGGGGGGCGAACCAAGCTTTCTTT.

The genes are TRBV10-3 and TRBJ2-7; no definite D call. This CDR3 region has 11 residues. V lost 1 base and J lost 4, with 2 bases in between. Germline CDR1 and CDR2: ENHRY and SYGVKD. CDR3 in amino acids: CAISELYEQYF. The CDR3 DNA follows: TGTGCCATCAGTGAGTTATACGAGCAGTACTTC.